Shown below are 16 T cell receptor beta chains from a single sample sequenced in a study of technical replicates of blood from a few donors. Libraries were prepared by immunoSEQ multiplex PCR; TCRdb keeps only in-frame clonotypes and omits some of them. The sample carries about 60,000 clones, around nine tenths recorded once. Sequences were obtained from PBMCs. These receptors originate from a human donor in good health. Some clones in this sample may be carry-over from other donors' samples.

CDR3 sequence (DNA): TGCGCCAGCAGCTTGTCCGGGAGGTACGATGAGCAGTTCTTC. Protein product: CASSLSGRYDEQFF. The J gene is TRBJ2-1, the V gene TRBV5-1; 7 bases line up with TRBD2. V was pared by 1 base and J by 8 bases, with 6 bases of the junction left unmatched. CDR1 is SGHRS, CDR2 YFSETQ, per germline. The CDR3 is 14 residues long.

V usage is TRBV4-1 and J usage is TRBJ2-7, with 8 bases aligning to TRBD1. The ends lost 4 bases at V and 2 bases at J; junction bases unmatched: 4. The length of the CDR3 is 14 residues. CDR1 and CDR2 (germline): MGHRA, YSYEKL. CDR3 protein: CASSRGQGAYEQYF. The CDR3 nucleotides are TGCGCCAGCAGCCGAGGACAGGGTGCCTACGAGCAGTACTTC.

This clone was seen many times. J is TRBJ1-5 and V is TRBV7-2; D is undetermined. The V and J ends lost 4 bases and 1 base respectively, with 11 bases between them. This CDR3 is built from 15 residues. CDR1 and CDR2 from the germline V gene are SGHTA and FQGNSA. DNA of the CDR3: TGTGCCAGCAGCTCGAGCGTGGAAAGCAATCAGCCCCAGCATTTT. As protein: CASSSSVESNQPQHF.

CDR3 coding DNA: TGTGCCAGCAGCCCTTGGACGGGGGGCACCGGGGAGCTGTTTTTT. Residues: CASSPWTGGTGELFF. The genes are TRBV11-2 and TRBJ2-2; 7 bases are a match to TRBD2. CDR3 size: 15 residues. Germline trimming cut 5 bases from V and 4 bases from J; bases unmatched to any gene: 7. The V gene's germline CDR1 is SGHAT and CDR2 FQNNGV.

The CDR3 here is CASSPPGLAGNNEQFF. The DNA for the CDR3 is TGTGCCAGCAGCCCACCGGGACTAGCGGGAAACAATGAGCAGTTCTTC. The chain combines TRBV5-4 with TRBJ2-1; 13 nucleotides align to TRBD2. Trimming at V came to 4 bases and at J to 5 bases, leaving 6 bases not matched to a gene. CDR3 length: 16 residues. The germline V gene has CDR1 SGHNT and CDR2 YYREEE (reference sequence).

The V gene is TRBV2, the J gene TRBJ1-4; no firm D call. V lost 0 bases, J lost 7 bases, and 6 bases lay in between. In germline, CDR1 is SNHLY, CDR2 FYNNEI. CDR3 length: 13 residues. The CDR3 reads CASSEAPGEKLFF. Here the CDR3 DNA reads TGTGCCAGCAGTGAAGCTCCAGGTGAAAAACTGTTTTTT.

The V gene is TRBV27, the J gene TRBJ2-7; D unresolved. The V gene lost 0 bases and the J gene lost 2 bases, with 8 bases spanning the gap. The CDR3 is made up of 14 amino acids. Germline loops: CDR1 MNHEY, CDR2 SMNVEV (reference sequence). This CDR3 reads CASSLSGRTYEQYF. The CDR3 DNA sequence: TGTGCCAGCAGTTTATCGGGCAGGACCTACGAGCAGTACTTC.

The CDR3: CASSPTGQTFSYEQYF. The CDR3 DNA sequence: TGTGCCAGCAGCCCGACGGGACAGACCTTCTCCTACGAGCAGTACTTC. The chain employs TRBV13 and TRBJ2-7; 7 bases are a match to TRBD1. This CDR3 has 16 residues. V was clipped by 5 bases and J by 0 bases; unmatched bases: 10. Germline V gives CDR1 PRHDT, CDR2 FYEKMQ (reference sequence).

J is TRBJ2-3 and V is TRBV11-2, with D perhaps TRBD2 (6 bases). Trimming stripped 1 base from V and 4 bases from J, with 15 bases between. Germline lookup yields CDR1 SGHAT and CDR2 FQNNGV. The CDR3 has 16 amino acids. This CDR3 reads CASSLGPGTLADTQYF. In DNA, the CDR3 is TGTGCCAGCAGCTTAGGTCCAGGGACTTTAGCAGATACGCAGTATTTT.

DNA of the CDR3: TGTGCCAGCAGCTTAGTGATGGGGAGAGATAGCAATCAGCCCCAGCATTTT. Residues: CASSLVMGRDSNQPQHF. J is TRBJ1-5 and V is TRBV7-2; the D is unclear. The V end was cut by 1 base, the J end by 0 bases, with 13 bases between. The germline gives CDR1 SGHTA, CDR2 FQGNSA. There are 17 residues in the CDR3.

This rearrangement joins TRBV5-4 to TRBJ2-1; 8 nucleotides match TRBD1. This CDR3 is built from 15 residues. The germline V gene has CDR1 SGHNT and CDR2 YYREEE (reference sequence). The J segment lost 6 bases and the V segment lost 2 bases, leaving 7 bases of the junction unmatched. The CDR3: CASSFDRGYPNEQFF. In nucleotides, the CDR3 is TGTGCCAGCAGCTTTGACAGGGGCTACCCCAATGAGCAGTTCTTC. The variable domain in full, completed from reference TRBV5-4 and TRBJ2-1, reads ETGVTQSPTHLIKTRGQQVTLRCSSQSGHNTVSWYQQALGQGPQFIFQYYREEENGRGNFPPRFSGLQFPNYSSELNVNALELDDSALYLCASSFDRGYPNEQFFGPGTRLTVL.

The chain recombines TRBV30 with TRBJ1-5; tentative D call: TRBD1 (5 bases). Germline assignment: CDR1 GTSNPN and CDR2 SVGIG (reference sequence). The CDR3 sequence is 14 residues long. V lost 3 bases, J lost 6 bases, and 15 bases lay in between. The CDR3 sequence: CAWSETTGVQPQHF. The CDR3 DNA reads TGTGCCTGGAGCGAAACTACAGGAGTTCAGCCCCAGCATTTT.

The chain recombines TRBV4-3 with TRBJ1-1; 9 bases fit TRBD1. The V and J ends lost 3 bases and 7 bases, in that order; junction bases with no gene match: 6. CDR3 size: 14 residues. The germline V gene has CDR1 LGHNA and CDR2 YSLEER. This CDR3 is CASSHDRGYLEAFF. In DNA, the CDR3 is TGCGCCAGCAGCCACGACAGGGGGTACCTTGAAGCTTTCTTT.

This sequence joins TRBV6-1 and TRBJ1-2; 7 bases line up with TRBD1. CDR3 length: 14 amino acids. Germline CDR1 reads MNHNS; CDR2 reads SASEGT. Trimming removed 5 bases from V and 2 bases from J; junction bases left unmatched: 5. The CDR3 nucleotides read TGTGCCAGCAGTAACCTACAGGGGAACTATGGCTACACCTTC. The encoded protein is CASSNLQGNYGYTF.

This clone showed up just once. The chain joins TRBV12-5 to TRBJ2-1; 9 nucleotides line up with TRBD2. The CDR3 loop spans 12 amino acids. The germline V gene has CDR1 LGHNT and CDR2 FRNRAP. With 6 bases clipped from V and 9 bases from J, the junction kept 3 bases outside the gene matches. Here the CDR3 DNA reads TGTGCTAGTGGCGATAGCGGGAGTGAGCAGTTCTTC. Residues: CASGDSGSEQFF.

The sample holds a few counts of this clone. The V call is TRBV19, the J call TRBJ1-1, with a possible D match to TRBD1 (5 bases). The germline V gene has CDR1 LNHDA and CDR2 SQIVND (reference sequence). Trimming left V 7 bases short and J 4 bases short, with 16 bases between. This CDR3 is 14 amino acids long. The CDR3, as DNA: TGTGCCAGTACGATAAGGCCGGGGGGCACTGAAGCTTTCTTT. Translation gives CASTIRPGGTEAFF.